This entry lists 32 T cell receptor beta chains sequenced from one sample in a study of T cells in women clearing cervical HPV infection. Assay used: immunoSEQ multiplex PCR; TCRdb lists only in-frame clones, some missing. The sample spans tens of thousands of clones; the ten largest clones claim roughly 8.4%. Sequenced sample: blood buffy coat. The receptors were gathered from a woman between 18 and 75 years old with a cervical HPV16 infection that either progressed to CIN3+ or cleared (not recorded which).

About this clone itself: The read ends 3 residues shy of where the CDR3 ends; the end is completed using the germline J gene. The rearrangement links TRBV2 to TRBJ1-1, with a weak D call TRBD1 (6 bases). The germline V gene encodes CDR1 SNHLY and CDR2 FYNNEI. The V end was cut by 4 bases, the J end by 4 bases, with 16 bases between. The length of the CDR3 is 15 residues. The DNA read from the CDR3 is TGTGCCAGCAGTGCCTTCAGGGGAATGGGCACTGAA. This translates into CASSAFRGMGTE. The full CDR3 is CASSAFRGMGTEAFF.

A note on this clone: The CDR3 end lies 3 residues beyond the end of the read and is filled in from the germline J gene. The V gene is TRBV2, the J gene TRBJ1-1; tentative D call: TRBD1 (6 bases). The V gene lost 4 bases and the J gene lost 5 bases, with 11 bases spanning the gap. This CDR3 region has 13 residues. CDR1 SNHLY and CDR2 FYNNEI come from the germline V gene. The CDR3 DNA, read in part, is TGTGCCAGCAGTGTGCAACAGGGAACTGAA. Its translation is CASSVQQGTE. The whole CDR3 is CASSVQQGTEAFF.

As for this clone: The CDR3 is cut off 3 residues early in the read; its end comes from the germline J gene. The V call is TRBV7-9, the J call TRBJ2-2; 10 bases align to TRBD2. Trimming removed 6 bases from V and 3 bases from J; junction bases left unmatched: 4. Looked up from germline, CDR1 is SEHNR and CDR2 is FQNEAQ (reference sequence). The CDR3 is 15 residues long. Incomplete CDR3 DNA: TGTGCCAGCAGATCTAGCGGGAGCGACACCGGGGAG. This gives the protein CASRSSGSDTGE. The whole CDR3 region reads CASRSSGSDTGELFF.

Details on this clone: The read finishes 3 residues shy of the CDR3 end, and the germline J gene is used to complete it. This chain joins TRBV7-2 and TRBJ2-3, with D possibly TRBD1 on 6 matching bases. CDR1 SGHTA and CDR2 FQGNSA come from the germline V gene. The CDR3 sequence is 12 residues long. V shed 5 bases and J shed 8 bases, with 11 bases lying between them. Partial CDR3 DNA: TGTGCCAGCAGCCCCAGGGGTGGTACG. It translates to CASSPRGGT. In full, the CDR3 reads CASSPRGGTQYF.

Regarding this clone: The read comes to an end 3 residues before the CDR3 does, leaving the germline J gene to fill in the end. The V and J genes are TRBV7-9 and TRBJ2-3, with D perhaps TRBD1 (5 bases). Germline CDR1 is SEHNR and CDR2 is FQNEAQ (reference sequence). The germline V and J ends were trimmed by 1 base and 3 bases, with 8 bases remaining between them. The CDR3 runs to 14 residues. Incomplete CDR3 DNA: TGTGCCAGCAGCTTAGTTCAGGGAACAGATACG. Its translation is CASSLVQGTDT. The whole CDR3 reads CASSLVQGTDTQYF. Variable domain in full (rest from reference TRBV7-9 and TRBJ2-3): DTGVSQNPRHKITKRGQNVTFRCDPISEHNRLYWYRQTLGQGPEFLTYFQNEAQLEKSRLLSDRFSAERPKGSFSTLEIQRTEQGDSAMYLCASSLVQGTDTQYFGPGTRLTVL.

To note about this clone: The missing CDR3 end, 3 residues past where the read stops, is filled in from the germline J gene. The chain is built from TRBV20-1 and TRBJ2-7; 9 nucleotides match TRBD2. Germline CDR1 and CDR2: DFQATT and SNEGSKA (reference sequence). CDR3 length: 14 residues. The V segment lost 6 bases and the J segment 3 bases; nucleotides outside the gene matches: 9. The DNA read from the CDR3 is TGCAGTGCCAATATAGCGGGAGCCTTCTACGAG. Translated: CSANIAGAFYE. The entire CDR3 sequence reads CSANIAGAFYEQYF.

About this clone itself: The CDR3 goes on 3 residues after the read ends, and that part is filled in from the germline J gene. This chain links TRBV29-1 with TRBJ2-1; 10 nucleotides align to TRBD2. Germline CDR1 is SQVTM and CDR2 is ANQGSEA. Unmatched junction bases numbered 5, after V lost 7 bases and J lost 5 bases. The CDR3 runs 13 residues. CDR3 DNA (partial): TGCAGCGCCGGACTAGCGGCTAACAATGAG. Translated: CSAGLAANNE. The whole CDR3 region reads CSAGLAANNEQFF.

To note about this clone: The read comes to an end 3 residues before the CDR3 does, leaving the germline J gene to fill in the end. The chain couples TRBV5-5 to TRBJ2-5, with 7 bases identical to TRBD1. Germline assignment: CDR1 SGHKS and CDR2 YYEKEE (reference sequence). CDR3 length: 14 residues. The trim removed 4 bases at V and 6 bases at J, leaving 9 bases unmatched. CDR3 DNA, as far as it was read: TGTGCCAGCAGCCTCCCAGGGGGTTCAAAGACC. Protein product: CASSLPGGSKT. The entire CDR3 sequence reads CASSLPGGSKTQYF.

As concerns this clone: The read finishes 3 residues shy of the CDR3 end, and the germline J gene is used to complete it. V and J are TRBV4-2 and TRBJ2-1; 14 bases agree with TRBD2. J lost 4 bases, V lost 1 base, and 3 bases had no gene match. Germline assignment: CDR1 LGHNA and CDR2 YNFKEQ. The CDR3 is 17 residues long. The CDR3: CASSQVGTSGGYNEQFF. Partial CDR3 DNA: TGTGCCAGCAGCCAAGTGGGGACTAGCGGGGGTTACAATGAG.

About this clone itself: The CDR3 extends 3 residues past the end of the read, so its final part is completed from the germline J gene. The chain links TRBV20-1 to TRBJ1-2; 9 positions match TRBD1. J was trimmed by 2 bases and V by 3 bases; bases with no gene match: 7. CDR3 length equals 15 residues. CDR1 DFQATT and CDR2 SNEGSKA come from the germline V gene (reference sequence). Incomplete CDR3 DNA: TGCAGTGCTAGGACGCCGGGACAGGGCAACTATGGC. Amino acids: CSARTPGQGNYG. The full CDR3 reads CSARTPGQGNYGYTF.

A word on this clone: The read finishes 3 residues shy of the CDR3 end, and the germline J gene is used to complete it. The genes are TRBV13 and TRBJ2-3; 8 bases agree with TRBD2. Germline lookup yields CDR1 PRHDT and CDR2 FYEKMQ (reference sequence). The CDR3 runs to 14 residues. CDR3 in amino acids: CASSTPAGGETQYF. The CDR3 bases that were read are TGTGCCAGCAGCACCCCCGCGGGGGGAGAGACG.

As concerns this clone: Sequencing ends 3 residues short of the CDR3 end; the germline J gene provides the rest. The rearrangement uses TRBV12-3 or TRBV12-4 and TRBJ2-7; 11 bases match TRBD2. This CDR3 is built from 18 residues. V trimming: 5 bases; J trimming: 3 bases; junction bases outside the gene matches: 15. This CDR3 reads CASSPGRGLAAPHYEQYF. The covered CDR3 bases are TGTGCCAGCAGTCCAGGACGGGGACTAGCGGCACCTCACTACGAG.

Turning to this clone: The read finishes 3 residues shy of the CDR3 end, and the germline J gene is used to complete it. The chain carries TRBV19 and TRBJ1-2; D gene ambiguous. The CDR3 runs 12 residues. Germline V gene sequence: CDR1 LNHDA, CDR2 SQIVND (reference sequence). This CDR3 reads CASSSRAGGYTF. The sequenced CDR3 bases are TGTGCCAGTAGTTCACGAGCGGGCGGC.

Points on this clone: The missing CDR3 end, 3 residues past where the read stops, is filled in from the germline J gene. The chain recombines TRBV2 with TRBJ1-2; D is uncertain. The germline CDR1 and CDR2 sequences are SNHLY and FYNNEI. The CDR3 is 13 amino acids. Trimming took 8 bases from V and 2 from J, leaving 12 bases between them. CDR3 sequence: CASLHSINYGYTF. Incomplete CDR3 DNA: TGTGCCAGCCTGCACAGTATAAACTATGGC.

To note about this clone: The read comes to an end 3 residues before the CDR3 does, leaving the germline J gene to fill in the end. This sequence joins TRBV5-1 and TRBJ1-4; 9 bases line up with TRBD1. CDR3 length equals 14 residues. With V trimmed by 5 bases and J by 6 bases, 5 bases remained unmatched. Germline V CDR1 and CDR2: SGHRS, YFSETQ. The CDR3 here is CASRRQGEDEKLFF. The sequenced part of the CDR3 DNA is TGCGCCAGCAGGCGACAGGGGGAGGATGAAAAA.

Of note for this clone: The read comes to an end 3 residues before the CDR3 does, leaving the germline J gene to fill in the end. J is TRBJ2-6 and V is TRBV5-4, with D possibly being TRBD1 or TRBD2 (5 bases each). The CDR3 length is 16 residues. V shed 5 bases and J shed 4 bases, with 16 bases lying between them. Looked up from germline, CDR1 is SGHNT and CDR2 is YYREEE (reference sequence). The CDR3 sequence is CASRGVGEAGANVLTF. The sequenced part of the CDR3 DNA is TGTGCCAGCAGGGGAGTAGGGGAAGCAGGGGCCAACGTC.

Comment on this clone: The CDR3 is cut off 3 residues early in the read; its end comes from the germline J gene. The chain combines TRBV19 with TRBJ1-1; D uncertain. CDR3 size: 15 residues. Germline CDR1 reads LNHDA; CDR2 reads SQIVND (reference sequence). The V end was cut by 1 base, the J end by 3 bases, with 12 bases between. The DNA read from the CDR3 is TGTGCCAGTAGTATAGTAGCCGGCGGGGACACTGAA. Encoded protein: CASSIVAGGDTE. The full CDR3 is CASSIVAGGDTEAFF.

The CDR3 loop reads CSVALRNEQFF. Incomplete CDR3 DNA: TGCAGTGTTGCGCTCCGGAATGAG. The chain joins TRBV20-1 to TRBJ2-1; D gene ambiguous. The read comes to an end 3 residues before the CDR3 does, leaving the germline J gene to fill in the end. The CDR3 length is 11 residues. Trimming took 7 bases from V and 7 from J, leaving 11 bases between them. The germline CDR1 and CDR2 sequences are DFQATT and SNEGSKA (reference sequence).

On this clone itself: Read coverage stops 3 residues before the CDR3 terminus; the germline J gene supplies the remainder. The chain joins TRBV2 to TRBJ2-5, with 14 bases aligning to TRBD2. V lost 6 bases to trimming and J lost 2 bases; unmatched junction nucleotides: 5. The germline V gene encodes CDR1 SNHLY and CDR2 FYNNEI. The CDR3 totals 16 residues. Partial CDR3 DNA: TGTGCCAGCAGGACTAGCGGGGGGGCCGGGCAAGAGACC. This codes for CASRTSGGAGQET. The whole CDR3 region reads CASRTSGGAGQETQYF.

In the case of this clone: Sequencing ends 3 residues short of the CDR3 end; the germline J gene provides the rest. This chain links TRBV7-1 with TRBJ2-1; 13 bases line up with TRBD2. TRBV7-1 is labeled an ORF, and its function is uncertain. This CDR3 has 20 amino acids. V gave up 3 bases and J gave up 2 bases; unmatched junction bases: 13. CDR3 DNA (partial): TGTGCCAGCAGCTCGCTAATTTGGACTAGCGGGAGTAAAACCTACAATGAG. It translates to CASSSLIWTSGSKTYNE. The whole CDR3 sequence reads CASSSLIWTSGSKTYNEQFF.

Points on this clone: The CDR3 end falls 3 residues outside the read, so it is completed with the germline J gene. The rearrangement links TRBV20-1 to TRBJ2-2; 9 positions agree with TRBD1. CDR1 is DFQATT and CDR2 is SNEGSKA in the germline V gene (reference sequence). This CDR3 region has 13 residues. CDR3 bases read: TGCAGTGCGAAGACAGGGGGTAATGAAAAG. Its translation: CSAKTGGNEK. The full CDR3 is CSAKTGGNEKLFF.

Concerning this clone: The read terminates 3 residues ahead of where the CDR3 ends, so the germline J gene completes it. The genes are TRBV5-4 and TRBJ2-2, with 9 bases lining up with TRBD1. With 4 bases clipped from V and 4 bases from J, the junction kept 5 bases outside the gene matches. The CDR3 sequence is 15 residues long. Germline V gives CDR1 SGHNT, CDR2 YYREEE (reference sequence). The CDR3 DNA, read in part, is TGTGCCAGCAGCCGGGGGACAGGGAGCACCGGGGAG. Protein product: CASSRGTGSTGE. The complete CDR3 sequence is CASSRGTGSTGELFF.

Here the CDR3 reads CASRRTGGSYEQYF. Partial CDR3 DNA: TGTGCCAGCAGACGGACAGGGGGCTCCTACGAG. The chain carries TRBV12-3 or TRBV12-4 and TRBJ2-7; TRBD1 agrees at 10 bases. The CDR3 is cut off 3 residues early in the read; its end comes from the germline J gene. Losses at the gene ends were 6 bases for V and 0 bases for J; bases not matched to a gene: 2. The CDR3 is 14 amino acids.

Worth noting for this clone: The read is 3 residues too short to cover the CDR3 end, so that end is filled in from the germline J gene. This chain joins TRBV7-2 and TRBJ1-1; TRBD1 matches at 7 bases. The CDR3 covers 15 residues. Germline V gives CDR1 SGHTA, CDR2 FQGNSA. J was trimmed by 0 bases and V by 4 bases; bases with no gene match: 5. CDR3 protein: CASSSGTGVNTEAFF. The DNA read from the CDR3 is TGTGCCAGCAGCTCTGGTACAGGGGTGAACACTGAA.

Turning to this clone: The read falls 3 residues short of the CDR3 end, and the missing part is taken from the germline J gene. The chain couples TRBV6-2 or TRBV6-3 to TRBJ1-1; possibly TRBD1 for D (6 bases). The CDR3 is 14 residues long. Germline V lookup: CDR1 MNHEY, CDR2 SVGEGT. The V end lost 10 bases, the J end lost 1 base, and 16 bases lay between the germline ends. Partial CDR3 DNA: TGTGCCACCTTACCCGGGACACCGAACACTGAA. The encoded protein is CATLPGTPNTE. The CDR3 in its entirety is CATLPGTPNTEAFF.

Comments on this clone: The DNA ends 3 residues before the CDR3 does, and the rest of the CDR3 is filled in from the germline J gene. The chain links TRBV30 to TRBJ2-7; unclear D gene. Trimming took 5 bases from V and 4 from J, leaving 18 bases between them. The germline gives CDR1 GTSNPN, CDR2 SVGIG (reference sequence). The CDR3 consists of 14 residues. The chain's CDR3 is CAWLKGRLPYEQYF. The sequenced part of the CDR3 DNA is TGTGCCTGGCTCAAGGGCAGGTTGCCTTACGAG.

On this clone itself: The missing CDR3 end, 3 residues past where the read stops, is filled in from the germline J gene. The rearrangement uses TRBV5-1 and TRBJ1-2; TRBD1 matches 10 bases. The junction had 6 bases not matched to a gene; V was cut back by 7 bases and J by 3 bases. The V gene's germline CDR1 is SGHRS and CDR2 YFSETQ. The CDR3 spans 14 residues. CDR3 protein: CASGEDRGYYGYTF. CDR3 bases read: TGCGCCAGCGGAGAGGACAGGGGGTACTATGGC. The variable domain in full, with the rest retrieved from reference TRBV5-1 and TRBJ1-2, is KAGVTQTPRYLIKTRGQQVTLSCSPISGHRSVSWYQQTPGQGLQFLFEYFSETQRNKGNFPGRFSGRQFSNSRSEMNVSTLELGDSALYLCASGEDRGYYGYTFGSGTRLTVV.

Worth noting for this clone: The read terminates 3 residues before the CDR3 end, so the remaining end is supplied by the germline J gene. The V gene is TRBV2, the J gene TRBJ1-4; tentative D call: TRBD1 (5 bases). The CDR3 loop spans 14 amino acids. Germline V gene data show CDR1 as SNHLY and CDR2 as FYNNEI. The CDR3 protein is CASSGDSTNSPLFF. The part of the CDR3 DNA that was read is TGTGCCAGCAGTGGCGACAGTACTAATTCACCA.

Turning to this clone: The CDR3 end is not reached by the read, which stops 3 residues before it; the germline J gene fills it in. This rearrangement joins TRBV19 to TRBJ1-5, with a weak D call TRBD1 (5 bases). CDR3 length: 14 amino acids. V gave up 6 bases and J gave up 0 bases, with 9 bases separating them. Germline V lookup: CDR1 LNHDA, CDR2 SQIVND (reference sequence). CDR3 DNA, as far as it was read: TGTGCCAGTAGCGACAGATATAGCAATCAGCCC. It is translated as CASSDRYSNQP. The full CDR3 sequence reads CASSDRYSNQPQHF.

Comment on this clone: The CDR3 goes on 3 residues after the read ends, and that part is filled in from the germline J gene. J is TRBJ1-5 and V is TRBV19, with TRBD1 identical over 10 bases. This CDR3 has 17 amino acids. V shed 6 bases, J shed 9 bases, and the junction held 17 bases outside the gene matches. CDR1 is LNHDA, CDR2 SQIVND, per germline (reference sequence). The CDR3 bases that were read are TGTGCCAGTAGCTCTCTAACGACAGGGGGCGGCACGGGGCCC. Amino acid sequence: CASSSLTTGGGTGP. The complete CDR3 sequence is CASSSLTTGGGTGPQHF.

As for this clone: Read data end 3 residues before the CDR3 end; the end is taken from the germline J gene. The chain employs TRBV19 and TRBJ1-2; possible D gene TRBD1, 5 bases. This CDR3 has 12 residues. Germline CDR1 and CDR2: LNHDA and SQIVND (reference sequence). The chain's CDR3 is CATGDGAGGYTF. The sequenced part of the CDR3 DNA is TGTGCCACGGGGGACGGGGCGGGAGGC. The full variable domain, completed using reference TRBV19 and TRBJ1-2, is DGGITQSPKYLFRKEGQNVTLSCEQNLNHDAMYWYRQDPGQGLRLIYYSQIVNDFQKGDIAEGYSVSREKKESFPLTVTSAQKNPTAFYLCATGDGAGGYTFGSGTRLTVV.

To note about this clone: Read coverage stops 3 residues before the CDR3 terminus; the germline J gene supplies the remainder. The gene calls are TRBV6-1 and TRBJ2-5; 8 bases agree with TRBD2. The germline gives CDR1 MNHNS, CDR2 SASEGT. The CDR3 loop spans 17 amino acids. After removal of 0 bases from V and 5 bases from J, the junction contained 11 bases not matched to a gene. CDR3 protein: CASSEARTSSFRETQYF. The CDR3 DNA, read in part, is TGTGCCAGCAGTGAAGCCAGGACTAGCAGCTTCAGGGAGACC.